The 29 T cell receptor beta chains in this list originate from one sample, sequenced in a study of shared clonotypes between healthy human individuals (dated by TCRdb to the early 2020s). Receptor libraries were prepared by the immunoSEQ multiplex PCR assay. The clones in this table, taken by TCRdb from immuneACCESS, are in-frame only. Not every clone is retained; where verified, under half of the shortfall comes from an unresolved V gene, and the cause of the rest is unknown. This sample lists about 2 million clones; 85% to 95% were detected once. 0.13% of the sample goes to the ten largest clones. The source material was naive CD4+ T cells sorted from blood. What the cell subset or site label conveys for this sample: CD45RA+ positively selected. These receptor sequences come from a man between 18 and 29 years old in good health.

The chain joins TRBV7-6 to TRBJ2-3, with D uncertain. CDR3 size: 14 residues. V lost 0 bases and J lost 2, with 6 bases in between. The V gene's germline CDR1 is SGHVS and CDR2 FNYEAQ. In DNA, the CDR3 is TGTGCCAGCAGCTTAGCGCTCAACACAGATACGCAGTATTTT. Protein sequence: CASSLALNTDTQYF.

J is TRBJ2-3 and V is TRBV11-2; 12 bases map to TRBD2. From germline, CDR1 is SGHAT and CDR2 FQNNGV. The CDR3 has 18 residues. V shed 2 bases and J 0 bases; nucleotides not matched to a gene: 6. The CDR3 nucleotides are TGTGCCAGCAGCTTACCCGGAGGACTAGCGGGGAGCACAGATACGCAGTATTTT. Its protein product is CASSLPGGLAGSTDTQYF.

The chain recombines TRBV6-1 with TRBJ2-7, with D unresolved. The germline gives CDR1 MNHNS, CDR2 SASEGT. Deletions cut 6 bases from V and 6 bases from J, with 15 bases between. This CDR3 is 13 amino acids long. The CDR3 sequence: CASREIINFEQYF. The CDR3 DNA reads TGTGCCAGCAGAGAGATAATAAATTTCGAGCAGTACTTC.

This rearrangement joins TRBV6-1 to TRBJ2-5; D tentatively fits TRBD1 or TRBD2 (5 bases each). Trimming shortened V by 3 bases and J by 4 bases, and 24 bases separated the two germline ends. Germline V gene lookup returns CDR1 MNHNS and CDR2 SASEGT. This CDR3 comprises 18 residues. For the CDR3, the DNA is TGTGCCAGCAGTGAGGTGTTGGCGACACCCGGGGCAGGAGAGACCCAGTACTTC. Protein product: CASSEVLATPGAGETQYF.

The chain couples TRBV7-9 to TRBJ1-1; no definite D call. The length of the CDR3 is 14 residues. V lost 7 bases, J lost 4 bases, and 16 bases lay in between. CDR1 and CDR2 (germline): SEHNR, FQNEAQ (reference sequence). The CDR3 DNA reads TGTGCCAGCACCTCACAGTCAGGATTCACTGAAGCTTTCTTT. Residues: CASTSQSGFTEAFF.

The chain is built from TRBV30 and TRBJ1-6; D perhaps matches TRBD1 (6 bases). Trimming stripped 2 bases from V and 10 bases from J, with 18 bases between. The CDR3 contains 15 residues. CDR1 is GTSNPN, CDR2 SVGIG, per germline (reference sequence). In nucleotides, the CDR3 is TGTGCCTGGAGTCCCCTGACAGGAGGGTCCTCACCCCTCCACTTT. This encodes CAWSPLTGGSSPLHF.

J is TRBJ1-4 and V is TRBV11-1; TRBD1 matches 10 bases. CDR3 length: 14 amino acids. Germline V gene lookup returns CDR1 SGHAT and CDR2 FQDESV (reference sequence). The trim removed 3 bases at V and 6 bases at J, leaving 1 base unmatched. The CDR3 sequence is CASSFGTGDEKLFF. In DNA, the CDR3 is TGTGCCAGCAGCTTCGGGACAGGGGATGAAAAACTGTTTTTT. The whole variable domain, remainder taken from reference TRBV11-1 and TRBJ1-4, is EAEVAQSPRYKITEKSQAVAFWCDPISGHATLYWYRQILGQGPELLVQFQDESVVDDSQLPKDRFSAERLKGVDSTLKIQPAELGDSAMYLCASSFGTGDEKLFFGSGTQLSVL.

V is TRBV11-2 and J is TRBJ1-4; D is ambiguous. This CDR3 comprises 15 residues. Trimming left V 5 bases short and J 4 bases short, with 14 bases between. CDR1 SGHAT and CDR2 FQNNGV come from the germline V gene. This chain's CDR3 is CASSPGRQFNEKLFF. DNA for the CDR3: TGTGCCAGCAGCCCCGGTCGTCAGTTTAATGAAAAACTGTTTTTT.

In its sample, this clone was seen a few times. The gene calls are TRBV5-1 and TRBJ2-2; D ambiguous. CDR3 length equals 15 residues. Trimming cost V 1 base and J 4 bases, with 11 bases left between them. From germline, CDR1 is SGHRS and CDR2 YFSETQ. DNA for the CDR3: TGCGCCAGCAGCTTGTTTCAGGTTGGCACCGGGGAGCTGTTTTTT. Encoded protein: CASSLFQVGTGELFF.

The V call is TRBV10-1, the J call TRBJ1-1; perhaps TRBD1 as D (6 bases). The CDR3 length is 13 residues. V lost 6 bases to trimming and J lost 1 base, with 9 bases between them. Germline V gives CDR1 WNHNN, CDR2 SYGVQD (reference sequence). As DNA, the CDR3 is TGCGCCAGCAGCCGGGGACAGAACACTGAAGCTTTCTTT. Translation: CASSRGQNTEAFF.

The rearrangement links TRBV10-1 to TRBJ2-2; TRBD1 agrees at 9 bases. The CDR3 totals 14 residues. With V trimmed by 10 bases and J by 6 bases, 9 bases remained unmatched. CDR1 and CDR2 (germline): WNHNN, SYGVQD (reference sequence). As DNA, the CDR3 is TGCGCCACTTCGACAGGGGGATTGCCCGGGGAGCTGTTTTTT. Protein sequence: CATSTGGLPGELFF.

The CDR3 protein is CASSPYVPETQYF. The DNA of the CDR3 is TGTGCCAGCAGCCCCTACGTCCCGGAAACGCAGTATTTT. The chain carries TRBV7-2 and TRBJ2-3, with D uncertain. V gave up 5 bases and J gave up 9 bases, with 15 bases separating them. There are 13 residues in the CDR3. Germline CDR1 and CDR2: SGHTA and FQGNSA.

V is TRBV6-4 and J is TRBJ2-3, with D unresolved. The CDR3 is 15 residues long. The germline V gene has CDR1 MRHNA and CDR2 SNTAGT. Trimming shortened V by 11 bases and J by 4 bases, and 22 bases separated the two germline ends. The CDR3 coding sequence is TGTGCCGGCCAAGGGTTTGTCAGGTCTGCAGATACGCAGTATTTT. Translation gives CAGQGFVRSADTQYF.

The CDR3: CASSSTYAIWIGELFF. For the CDR3, the DNA is TGTGCCAGCAGCTCGACCTACGCTATTTGGATTGGGGAGCTGTTTTTT. This chain uses TRBV7-2 with TRBJ2-2, with no clear D. V shed 4 bases and J shed 8 bases, with 20 bases lying between them. Germline CDR1 SGHTA, CDR2 FQGNSA. The CDR3 length is 16 residues.

The CDR3 protein is CAIAGTSGGAAYEQYF. The DNA for the CDR3 is TGTGCCATCGCGGGGACTAGCGGGGGGGCCGCCTACGAGCAGTACTTC. The V gene is TRBV10-3, the J gene TRBJ2-7; TRBD2 aligns across 16 bases. This CDR3 spans 16 amino acids. The V and J ends lost 8 bases and 2 bases, in that order; junction bases with no gene match: 6. The germline V gene encodes CDR1 ENHRY and CDR2 SYGVKD.

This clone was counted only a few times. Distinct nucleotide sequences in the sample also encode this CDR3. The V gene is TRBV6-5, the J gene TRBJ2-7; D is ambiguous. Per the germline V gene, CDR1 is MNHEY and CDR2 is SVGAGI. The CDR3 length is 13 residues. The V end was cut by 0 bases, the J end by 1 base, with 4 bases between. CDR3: CASSYSNSYEQYF. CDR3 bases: TGTGCCAGCAGTTACTCGAATTCCTACGAGCAGTACTTC.

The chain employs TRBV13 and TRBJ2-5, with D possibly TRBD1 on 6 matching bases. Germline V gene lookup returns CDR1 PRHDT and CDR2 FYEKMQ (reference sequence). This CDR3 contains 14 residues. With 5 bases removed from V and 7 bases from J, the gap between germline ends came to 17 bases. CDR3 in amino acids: CASSPRTDSVTQYF. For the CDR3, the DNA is TGTGCCAGCAGCCCAAGGACAGACTCCGTGACCCAGTACTTC.

The CDR3, as DNA: TGTGCCACCCGGGCCCCAGGTAACACTGAAGCTTTCTTT. Translating gives CATRAPGNTEAFF. The chain joins TRBV10-3 to TRBJ1-1; no clear D. V was trimmed by 10 bases and J by 2 bases, leaving 14 bases between them. The germline V gene encodes CDR1 ENHRY and CDR2 SYGVKD. This CDR3 spans 13 amino acids.

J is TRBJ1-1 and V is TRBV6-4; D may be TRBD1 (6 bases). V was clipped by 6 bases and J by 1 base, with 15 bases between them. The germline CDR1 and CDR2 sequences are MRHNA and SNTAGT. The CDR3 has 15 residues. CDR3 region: CASRAQQGKNTEAFF. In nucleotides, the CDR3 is TGTGCCAGCAGGGCCCAACAGGGTAAGAACACTGAAGCTTTCTTT.

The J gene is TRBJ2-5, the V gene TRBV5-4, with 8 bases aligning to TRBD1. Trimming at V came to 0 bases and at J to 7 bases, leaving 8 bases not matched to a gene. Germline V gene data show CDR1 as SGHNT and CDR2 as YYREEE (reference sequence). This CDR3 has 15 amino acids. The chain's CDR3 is CASSLADRDDATQYF. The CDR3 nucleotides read TGTGCCAGCAGCTTGGCGGACAGGGACGACGCGACCCAGTACTTC.

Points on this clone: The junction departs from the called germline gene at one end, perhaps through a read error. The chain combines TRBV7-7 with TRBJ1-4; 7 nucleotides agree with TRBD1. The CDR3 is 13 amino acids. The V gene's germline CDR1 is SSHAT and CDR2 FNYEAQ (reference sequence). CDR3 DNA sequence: TGTGCTAGCAGCCGTGACAGGGATAGTAAACTGTTTTTT. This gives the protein CASSRDRDSKLFF. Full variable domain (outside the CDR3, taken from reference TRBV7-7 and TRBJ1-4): GAGVSQSPRYKVTKRGQDVTLRCDPISSHATLYWYQQALGQGPEFLTYFNYEAQPDKSGLPSDRFSAERPEGSISTLTIQRTEQRDSAMYRCASSRDRDSKLFFGSGTQLSVL.

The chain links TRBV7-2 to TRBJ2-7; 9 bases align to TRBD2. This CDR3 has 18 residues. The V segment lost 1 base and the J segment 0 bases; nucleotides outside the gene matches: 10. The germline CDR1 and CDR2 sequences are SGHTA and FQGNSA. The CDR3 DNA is TGTGCCAGCAGCTTAGTGACTAGCGGCCCCGGGAGCTCCTACGAGCAGTACTTC. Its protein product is CASSLVTSGPGSSYEQYF.

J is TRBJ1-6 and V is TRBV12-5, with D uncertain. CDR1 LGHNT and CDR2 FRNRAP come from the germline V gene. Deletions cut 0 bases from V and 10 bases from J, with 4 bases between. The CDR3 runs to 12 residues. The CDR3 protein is CASGLVGSPLHF. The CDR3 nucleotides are TGTGCTAGTGGTTTGGTCGGATCACCCCTCCACTTT.

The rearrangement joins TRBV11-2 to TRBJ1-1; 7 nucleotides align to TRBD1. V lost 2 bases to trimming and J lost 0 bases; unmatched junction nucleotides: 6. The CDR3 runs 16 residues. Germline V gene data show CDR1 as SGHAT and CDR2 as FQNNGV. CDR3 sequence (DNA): TGTGCCAGCAGCTTATCCAGGGGGATAATGAACACTGAAGCTTTCTTT. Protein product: CASSLSRGIMNTEAFF.

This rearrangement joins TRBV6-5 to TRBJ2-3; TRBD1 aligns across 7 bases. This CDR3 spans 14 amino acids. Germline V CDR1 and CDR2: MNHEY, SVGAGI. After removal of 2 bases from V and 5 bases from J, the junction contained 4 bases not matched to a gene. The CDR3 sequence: CASSYRGLGDTQYF. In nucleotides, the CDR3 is TGTGCCAGCAGTTACAGGGGGCTTGGAGATACGCAGTATTTT.

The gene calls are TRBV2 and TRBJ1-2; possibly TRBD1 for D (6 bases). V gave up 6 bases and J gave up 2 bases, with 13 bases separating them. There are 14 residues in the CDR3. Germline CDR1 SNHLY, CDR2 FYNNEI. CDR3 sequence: CASRDGGLNYGYTF. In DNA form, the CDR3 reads TGTGCCAGCAGGGATGGGGGGCTCAACTATGGCTACACCTTC. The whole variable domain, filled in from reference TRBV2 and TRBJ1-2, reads EPEVTQTPSHQVTQMGQEVILRCVPISNHLYFYWYRQILGQKVEFLVSFYNNEISEKSEIFDDQFSVERPDGSNFTLKIRSTKLEDSAMYFCASRDGGLNYGYTFGSGTRLTVV.

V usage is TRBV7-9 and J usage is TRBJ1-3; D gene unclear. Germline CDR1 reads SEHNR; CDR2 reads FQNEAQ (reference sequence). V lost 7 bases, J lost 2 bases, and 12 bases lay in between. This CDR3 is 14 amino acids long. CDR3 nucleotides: TGTGCCAGCAAGGCAGGAGGGACTGGAAACACCATATATTTT. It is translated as CASKAGGTGNTIYF.

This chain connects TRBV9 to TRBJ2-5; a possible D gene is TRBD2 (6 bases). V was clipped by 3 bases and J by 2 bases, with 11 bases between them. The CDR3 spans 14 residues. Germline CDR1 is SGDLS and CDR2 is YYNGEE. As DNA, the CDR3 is TGTGCCAGCAGCGAGGAGGGAATGCAAGAGACCCAGTACTTC. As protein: CASSEEGMQETQYF.

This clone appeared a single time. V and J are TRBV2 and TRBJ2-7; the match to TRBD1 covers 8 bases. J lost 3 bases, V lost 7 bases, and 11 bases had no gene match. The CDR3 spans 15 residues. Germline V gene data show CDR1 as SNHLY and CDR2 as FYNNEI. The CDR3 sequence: CASTQGAISRYEQYF. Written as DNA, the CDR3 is TGTGCCAGCACCCAGGGGGCGATTTCTCGCTACGAGCAGTACTTC. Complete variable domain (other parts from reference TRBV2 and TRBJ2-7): EPEVTQTPSHQVTQMGQEVILRCVPISNHLYFYWYRQILGQKVEFLVSFYNNEISEKSEIFDDQFSVERPDGSNFTLKIRSTKLEDSAMYFCASTQGAISRYEQYFGPGTRLTVT.